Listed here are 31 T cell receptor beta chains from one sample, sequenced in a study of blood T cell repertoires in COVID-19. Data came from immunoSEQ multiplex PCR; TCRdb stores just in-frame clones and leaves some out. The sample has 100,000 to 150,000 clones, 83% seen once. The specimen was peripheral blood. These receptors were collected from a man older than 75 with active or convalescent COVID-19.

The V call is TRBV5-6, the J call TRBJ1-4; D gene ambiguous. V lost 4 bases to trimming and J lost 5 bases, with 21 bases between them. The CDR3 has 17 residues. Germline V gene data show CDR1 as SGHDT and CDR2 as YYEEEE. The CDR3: CASSPINGGLENEKLFF. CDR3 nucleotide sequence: TGTGCCAGCAGCCCGATAAACGGTGGTCTGGAGAATGAAAAACTGTTTTTT.

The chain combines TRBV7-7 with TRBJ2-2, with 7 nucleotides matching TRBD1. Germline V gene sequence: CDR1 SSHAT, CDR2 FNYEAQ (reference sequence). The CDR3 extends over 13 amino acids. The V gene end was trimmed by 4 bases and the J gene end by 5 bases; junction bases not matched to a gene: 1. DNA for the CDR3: TGTGCCAGCAGCTCGACAGGGACCGGGGAGCTGTTTTTT. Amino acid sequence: CASSSTGTGELFF. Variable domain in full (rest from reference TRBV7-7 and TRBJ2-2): GAGVSQSPRYKVTKRGQDVTLRCDPISSHATLYWYQQALGQGPEFLTYFNYEAQPDKSGLPSDRFSAERPEGSISTLTIQRTEQRDSAMYRCASSSTGTGELFFGEGSRLTVL.

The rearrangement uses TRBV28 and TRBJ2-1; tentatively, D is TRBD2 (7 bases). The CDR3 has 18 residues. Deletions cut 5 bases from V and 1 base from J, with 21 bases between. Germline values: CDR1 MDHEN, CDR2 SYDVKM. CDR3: CASSPPRRGARSYNEQFF. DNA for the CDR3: TGTGCCAGCAGTCCGCCTCGACGGGGGGCTCGGTCCTACAATGAGCAGTTCTTC. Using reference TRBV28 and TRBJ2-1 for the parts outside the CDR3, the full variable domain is DVKVTQSSRYLVKRTGEKVFLECVQDMDHENMFWYRQDPGLGLRLIYFSYDVKMKEKGDIPEGYSVSREKKERFSLILESASTNQTSMYLCASSPPRRGARSYNEQFFGPGTRLTVL.

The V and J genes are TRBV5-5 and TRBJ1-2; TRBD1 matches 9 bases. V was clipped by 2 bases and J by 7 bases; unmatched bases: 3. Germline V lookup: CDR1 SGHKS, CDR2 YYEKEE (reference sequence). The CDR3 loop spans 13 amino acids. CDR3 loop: CASSLGTGFGYTF. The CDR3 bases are TGTGCCAGCAGCTTAGGGACAGGGTTTGGCTACACCTTC. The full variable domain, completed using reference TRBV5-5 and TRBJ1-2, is DAGVTQSPTHLIKTRGQQVTLRCSPISGHKSVSWYQQVLGQGPQFIFQYYEKEERGRGNFPDRFSARQFPNYSSELNVNALLLGDSALYLCASSLGTGFGYTFGSGTRLTVV.

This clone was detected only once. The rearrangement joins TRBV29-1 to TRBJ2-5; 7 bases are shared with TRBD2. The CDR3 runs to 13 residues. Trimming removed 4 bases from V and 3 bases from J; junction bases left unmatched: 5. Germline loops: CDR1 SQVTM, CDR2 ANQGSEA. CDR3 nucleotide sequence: TGCAGCGTTGCGTTCGGGGGGAAAGAGACCCAGTACTTC. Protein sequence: CSVAFGGKETQYF.

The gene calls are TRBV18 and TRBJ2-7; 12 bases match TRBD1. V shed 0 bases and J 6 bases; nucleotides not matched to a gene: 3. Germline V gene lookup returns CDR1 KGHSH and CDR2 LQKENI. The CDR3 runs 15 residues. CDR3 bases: TGTGCCAGCTCACCACCGGGGACAGGGGGCTCCGAGCAGTACTTC. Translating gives CASSPPGTGGSEQYF.

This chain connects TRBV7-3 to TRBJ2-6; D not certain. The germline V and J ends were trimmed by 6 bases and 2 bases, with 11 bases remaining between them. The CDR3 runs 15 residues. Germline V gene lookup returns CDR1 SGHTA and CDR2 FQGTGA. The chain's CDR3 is CASSPGSPGANVLTF. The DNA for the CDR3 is TGTGCCAGCAGTCCCGGTAGCCCTGGGGCCAACGTCCTGACTTTC.

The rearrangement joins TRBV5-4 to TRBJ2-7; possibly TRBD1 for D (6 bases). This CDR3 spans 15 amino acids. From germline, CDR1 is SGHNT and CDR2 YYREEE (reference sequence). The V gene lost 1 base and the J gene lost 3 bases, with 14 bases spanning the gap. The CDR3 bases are TGTGCCAGCAGCTTGACAGGGTATGGATTCTACGAGCAGTACTTC. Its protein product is CASSLTGYGFYEQYF.

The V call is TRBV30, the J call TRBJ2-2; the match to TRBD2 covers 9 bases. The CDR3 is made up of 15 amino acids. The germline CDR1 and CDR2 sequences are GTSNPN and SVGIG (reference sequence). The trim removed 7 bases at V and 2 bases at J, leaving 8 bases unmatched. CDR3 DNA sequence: TGTGCCTCGCAGGGCGGGGGGGGCAACACCGGGGAGCTGTTTTTT. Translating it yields CASQGGGGNTGELFF. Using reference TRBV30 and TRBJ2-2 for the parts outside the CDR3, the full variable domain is SQTIHQWPATLVQPVGSPLSLECTVEGTSNPNLYWYRQAAGRGLQLLFYSVGIGQISSEVPQNLSASRPQDRQFILSSKKLLLSDSGFYLCASQGGGGNTGELFFGEGSRLTVL.

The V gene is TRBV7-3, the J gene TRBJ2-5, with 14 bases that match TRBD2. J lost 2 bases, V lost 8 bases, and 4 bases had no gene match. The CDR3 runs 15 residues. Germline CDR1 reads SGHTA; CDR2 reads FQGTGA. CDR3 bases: TGTGCCAGCGGGACTAGCGGGGGTTCTCAAGAGACCCAGTACTTC. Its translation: CASGTSGGSQETQYF.

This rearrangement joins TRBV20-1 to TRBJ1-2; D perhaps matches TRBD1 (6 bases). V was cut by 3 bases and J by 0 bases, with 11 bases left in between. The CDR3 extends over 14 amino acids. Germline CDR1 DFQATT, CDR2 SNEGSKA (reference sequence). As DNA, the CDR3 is TGCAGTGCTAGTGGACAGACTTCTAACTATGGCTACACCTTC. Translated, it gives CSASGQTSNYGYTF.

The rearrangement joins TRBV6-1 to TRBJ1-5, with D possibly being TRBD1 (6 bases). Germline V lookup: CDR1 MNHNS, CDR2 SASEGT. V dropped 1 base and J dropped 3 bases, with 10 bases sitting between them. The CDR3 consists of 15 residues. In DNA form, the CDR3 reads TGTGCCAGCAGTGAAGGACAGGCCTACAATCAGCCCCAGCATTTT. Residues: CASSEGQAYNQPQHF.

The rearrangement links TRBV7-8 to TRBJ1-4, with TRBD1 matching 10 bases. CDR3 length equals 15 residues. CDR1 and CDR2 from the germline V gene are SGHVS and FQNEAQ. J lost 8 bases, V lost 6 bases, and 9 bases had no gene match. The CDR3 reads CASRLTGGEGEKLFF. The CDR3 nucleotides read TGTGCCAGCAGGTTGACAGGGGGCGAGGGCGAAAAACTGTTTTTT.

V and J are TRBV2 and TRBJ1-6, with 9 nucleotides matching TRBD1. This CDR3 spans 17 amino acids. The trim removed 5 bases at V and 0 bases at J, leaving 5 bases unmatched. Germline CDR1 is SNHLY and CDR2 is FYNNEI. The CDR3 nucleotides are TGTGCCAGCAGTACCGGGACAGGGAGCTCCTATAATTCACCCCTCCACTTT. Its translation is CASSTGTGSSYNSPLHF.

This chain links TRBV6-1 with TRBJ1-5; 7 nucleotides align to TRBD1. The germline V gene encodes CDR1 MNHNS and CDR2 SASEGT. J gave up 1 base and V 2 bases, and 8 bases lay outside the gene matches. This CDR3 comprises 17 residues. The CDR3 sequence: CASSERPGQPSNQPQHF. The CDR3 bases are TGTGCCAGCAGTGAAAGGCCGGGACAGCCCAGCAATCAGCCCCAGCATTTT.

CDR3 DNA sequence: TGTGCCAGCAGCTGGACAGCCACTCAGAACTATGGCTACACCTTC. It codes for CASSWTATQNYGYTF. The chain couples TRBV7-2 to TRBJ1-2; D perhaps matches TRBD1 (6 bases). CDR3 length: 15 amino acids. V lost 4 bases to trimming and J lost 2 bases, with 14 bases between them. From germline, CDR1 is SGHTA and CDR2 FQGNSA.

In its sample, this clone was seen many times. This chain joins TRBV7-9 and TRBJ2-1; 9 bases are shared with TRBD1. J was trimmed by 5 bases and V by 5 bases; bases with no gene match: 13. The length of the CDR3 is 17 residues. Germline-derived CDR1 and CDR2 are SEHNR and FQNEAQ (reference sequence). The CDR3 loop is CASSPRAGQGIDNEQFF. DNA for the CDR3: TGTGCCAGCAGCCCGAGGGCGGGACAGGGAATCGACAATGAGCAGTTCTTC.

The CDR3 sequence: CASSQAGAGEQYF. The DNA for the CDR3 is TGCGCCAGCAGCCAAGCTGGGGCCGGCGAGCAGTACTTC. The chain uses TRBV4-1 and TRBJ2-7; D is possibly TRBD1 (5 bases). The CDR3 contains 13 residues. Germline CDR1 is MGHRA and CDR2 is YSYEKL. The V gene lost 1 base and the J gene lost 6 bases, with 10 bases spanning the gap.

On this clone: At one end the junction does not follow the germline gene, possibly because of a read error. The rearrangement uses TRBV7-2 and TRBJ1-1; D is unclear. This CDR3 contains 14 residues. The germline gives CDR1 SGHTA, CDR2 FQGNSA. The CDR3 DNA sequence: TGTGCCAGCAGCCTAGCACATACGAACACTGAAGCTTTCTTT. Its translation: CASSLAHTNTEAFF. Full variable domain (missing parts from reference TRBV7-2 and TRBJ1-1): GAGVSQSPSNKVTEKGKDVELRCDPISGHTALYWYRQSLGQGLEFLIYFQGNSAPDKSGLPSDRFSAERTGGSVSTLTIQRTQQEDSAVYLCASSLAHTNTEAFFGQGTRLTVV.

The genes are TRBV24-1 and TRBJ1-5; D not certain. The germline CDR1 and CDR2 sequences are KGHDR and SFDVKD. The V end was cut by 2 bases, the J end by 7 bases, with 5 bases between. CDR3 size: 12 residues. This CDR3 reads CATSDSGQPQHF. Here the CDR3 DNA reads TGTGCCACCAGTGATTCGGGACAGCCCCAGCATTTT.

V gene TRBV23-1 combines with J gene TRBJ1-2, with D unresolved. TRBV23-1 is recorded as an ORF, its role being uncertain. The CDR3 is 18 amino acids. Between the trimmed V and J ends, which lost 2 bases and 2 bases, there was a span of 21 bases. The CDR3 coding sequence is TGCGCCAGCAGTCAAGGGGAGTCCGAGCCGACCCCCAACTATGGCTACACCTTC. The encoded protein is CASSQGESEPTPNYGYTF.

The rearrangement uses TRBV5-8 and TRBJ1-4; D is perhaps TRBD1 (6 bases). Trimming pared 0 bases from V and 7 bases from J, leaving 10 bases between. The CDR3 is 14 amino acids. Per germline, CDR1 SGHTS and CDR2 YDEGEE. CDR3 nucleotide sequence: TGTGCCAGCAGCTTGGTGAAAGGGGGTGAAAAACTGTTTTTT. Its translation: CASSLVKGGEKLFF.

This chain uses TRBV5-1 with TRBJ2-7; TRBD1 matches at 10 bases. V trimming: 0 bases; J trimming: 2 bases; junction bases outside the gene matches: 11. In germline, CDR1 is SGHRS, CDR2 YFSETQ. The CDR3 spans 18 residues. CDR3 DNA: TGCGCCAGCAGCTTGGGGGCGACAGGGGGCGGAGGGGCCTACGAGCAGTACTTC. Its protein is CASSLGATGGGGAYEQYF.

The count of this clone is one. CDR3 nucleotides: TGTGCCAGCAGCCGGGGGGCGGGGGAGGCCTACAATGAGCAGTTCTTC. This gives the protein CASSRGAGEAYNEQFF. The genes are TRBV7-2 and TRBJ2-1; a possible D gene is TRBD2 (7 bases). Between the trimmed V and J ends, which lost 5 bases and 2 bases, there was a span of 16 bases. Germline V gene lookup returns CDR1 SGHTA and CDR2 FQGNSA. The CDR3 spans 16 residues.

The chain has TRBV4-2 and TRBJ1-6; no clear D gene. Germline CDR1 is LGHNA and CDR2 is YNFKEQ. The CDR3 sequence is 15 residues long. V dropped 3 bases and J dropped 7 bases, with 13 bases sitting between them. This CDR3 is CASSHIGGENSPLHF. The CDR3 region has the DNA TGTGCCAGCAGCCATATAGGCGGAGAAAATTCACCCCTCCACTTT.

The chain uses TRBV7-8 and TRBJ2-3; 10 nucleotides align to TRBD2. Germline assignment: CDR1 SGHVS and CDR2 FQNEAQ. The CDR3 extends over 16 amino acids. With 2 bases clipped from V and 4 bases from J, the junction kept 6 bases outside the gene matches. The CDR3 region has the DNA TGTGCCAGCAGCTTACATAGCGGGGGGCGGGCAGATACGCAGTATTTT. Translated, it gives CASSLHSGGRADTQYF.

The CDR3 coding sequence is TGTGCCAGCAGTGATGGCCTAGCGGCCGAGACCCAGTACTTC. Translation: CASSDGLAAETQYF. The chain has TRBV2 and TRBJ2-5, with 7 bases identical to TRBD2. J lost 5 bases, V lost 3 bases, and 6 bases had no gene match. This CDR3 has 14 amino acids. The V gene's germline CDR1 is SNHLY and CDR2 FYNNEI.

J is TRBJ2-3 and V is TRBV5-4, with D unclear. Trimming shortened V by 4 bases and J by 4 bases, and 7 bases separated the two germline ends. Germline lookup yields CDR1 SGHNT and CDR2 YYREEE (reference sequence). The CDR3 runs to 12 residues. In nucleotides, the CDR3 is TGTGCCAGCAGCATATATGCAGATACGCAGTATTTT. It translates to CASSIYADTQYF.

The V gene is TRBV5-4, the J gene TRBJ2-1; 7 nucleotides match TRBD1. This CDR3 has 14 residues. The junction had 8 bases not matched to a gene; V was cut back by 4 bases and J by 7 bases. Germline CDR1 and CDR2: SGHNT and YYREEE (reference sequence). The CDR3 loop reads CASSHRDSPNEQFF. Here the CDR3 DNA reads TGTGCCAGCAGCCACCGGGACAGCCCTAATGAGCAGTTCTTC.

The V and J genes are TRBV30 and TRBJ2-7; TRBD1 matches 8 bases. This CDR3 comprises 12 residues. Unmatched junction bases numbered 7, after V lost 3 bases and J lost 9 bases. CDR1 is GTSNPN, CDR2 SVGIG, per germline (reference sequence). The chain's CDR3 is CAWSPRGTGQYF. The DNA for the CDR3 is TGTGCCTGGAGCCCAAGGGGGACAGGGCAGTACTTC.

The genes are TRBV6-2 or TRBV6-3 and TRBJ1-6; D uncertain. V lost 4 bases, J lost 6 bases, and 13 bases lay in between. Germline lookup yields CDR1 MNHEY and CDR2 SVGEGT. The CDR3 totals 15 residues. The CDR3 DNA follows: TGTGCCAGCAGTTCCCTAAGGGCGGGTAATTCACCCCTCCACTTT. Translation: CASSSLRAGNSPLHF.